Following are 17 T cell receptor beta chains from one sample sequenced in a study of T-cell memory formation after mild COVID-19. Each CDR3 protein is one row after TCRdb ran MiXCR on the 5' RACE reads. The table records 390,000 or so distinct CDR3 sequences, about 15% of them present only once. Specimen: PBMCs or a T cell subset sorted from them (not recorded which). The source of these receptors is a man aged 18 to 30 who had mild COVID-19 (a few samples of this study predate the infection). Cell type and time point are not known.

This clonotype came up a few times. V is TRBV7-8 and J is TRBJ2-1, with 7 bases aligning to TRBD1. CDR3 size: 16 residues. Germline assignment: CDR1 SGHVS and CDR2 FQNEAQ. V lost 0 bases and J lost 3; bases outside the gene matches: 5. The CDR3 bases are TGTGCCAGCAGCTTAGCAGGGGGCGGCCTCTACAATGAGCAGTTCTTC. Translation gives CASSLAGGGLYNEQFF.

This clonotype turned up a few times. The chain carries TRBV4-3 and TRBJ2-2; 8 bases are shared with TRBD2. V was pared by 0 bases and J by 2 bases, with 5 bases of the junction left unmatched. This CDR3 is 17 amino acids long. Germline values: CDR1 LGHNA, CDR2 YSLEER. CDR3 loop: CASSQELAGGNTGELFF. As DNA, the CDR3 is TGCGCCAGCAGCCAAGAGTTGGCGGGGGGAAACACCGGGGAGCTGTTTTTT.

This clonotype was detected a few times. The V gene is TRBV5-6, the J gene TRBJ1-5, with D possibly being TRBD1 (5 bases). This CDR3 is built from 14 residues. Per the germline V gene, CDR1 is SGHDT and CDR2 is YYEEEE. The V end lost 2 bases, the J end lost 6 bases, and 12 bases lay between the germline ends. The CDR3 spells CASSFGGYGQPQHF. In DNA form, the CDR3 reads TGTGCCAGCAGCTTTGGGGGATACGGTCAGCCCCAGCATTTT.

This clonotype was recorded a few times. This chain links TRBV12-3 or TRBV12-4 with TRBJ1-4; a possible D gene is TRBD1 (6 bases). This CDR3 has 13 residues. With 7 bases removed from V and 8 bases from J, the gap between germline ends came to 14 bases. The CDR3 DNA is TGTGCCAGCATGGGGGCTACCACAGAAAAACTGTTTTTT. Encoded protein: CASMGATTEKLFF.

This clonotype has more than one count but fewer than ten. The CDR3 loop is CASGSGAVDTIYF. The CDR3 nucleotides are TGTGCCAGCGGCTCAGGCGCCGTCGACACCATATATTTT. The chain couples TRBV6-6 to TRBJ1-3; D remains ambiguous. This CDR3 has 13 amino acids. Trimming left V 8 bases short and J 8 bases short, with 16 bases between. Germline V lookup: CDR1 MNHNY, CDR2 SVGAGI (reference sequence).

The rearrangement links TRBV5-1 to TRBJ2-1, with D perhaps TRBD2 (6 bases). Trimming took 2 bases from V and 4 from J, leaving 13 bases between them. The germline gives CDR1 SGHRS, CDR2 YFSETQ. The length of the CDR3 is 15 residues. This CDR3 reads CASSFGLGGYNEQFF. DNA of the CDR3: TGCGCCAGCAGCTTCGGACTGGGGGGATACAATGAGCAGTTCTTC.

This clonotype was counted many times. DNA of the CDR3: TGTGCCAGCAGGGACAGGGAGGTGGACGAGCAGTACGTC. Protein product: CASRDREVDEQYV. The chain has TRBV12-3 or TRBV12-4 and TRBJ2-7, with 8 bases that match TRBD1. J lost 5 bases, V lost 6 bases, and 6 bases had no gene match. The CDR3 loop spans 13 amino acids.

This clonotype was observed a few times. V usage is TRBV28 and J usage is TRBJ2-3; 9 positions match TRBD1. CDR1 MDHEN and CDR2 SYDVKM come from the germline V gene. The junction had 12 bases not matched to a gene; V was cut back by 4 bases and J by 7 bases. The CDR3 extends over 16 amino acids. In DNA form, the CDR3 reads TGTGCCAGCAGTTCCCCCCCGGGACAGGGTTTTCATACGCAGTATTTT. Protein: CASSSPPGQGFHTQYF.

This clonotype was observed a handful of times. The V call is TRBV12-3 or TRBV12-4, the J call TRBJ2-7, with TRBD2 as a possible D gene (6 bases). This CDR3 has 16 residues. V was pared by 5 bases and J by 0 bases, with 17 bases between. Here the CDR3 DNA reads TGTGCCAGCAGTAAAACTATCGGGGGTAGCTCCTACGAGCAGTACTTC. Residues: CASSKTIGGSSYEQYF.

The chain employs TRBV18 and TRBJ2-1, with D maybe TRBD1 (6 bases). CDR1 is KGHSH and CDR2 is LQKENI in the germline V gene. V was shortened by 5 bases and J by 1 base, with 18 bases between the two germline ends. This CDR3 is built from 17 residues. CDR3: CASSSSSPGASYNEQFF. The CDR3 coding sequence is TGTGCCAGCTCATCTTCTTCCCCAGGGGCGTCCTACAATGAGCAGTTCTTC.

This chain connects TRBV7-2 to TRBJ1-2, with D perhaps TRBD1 (5 bases). Trimming stripped 5 bases from V and 4 bases from J, with 8 bases between. The germline V gene encodes CDR1 SGHTA and CDR2 FQGNSA. The CDR3 has 12 residues. CDR3 sequence (DNA): TGTGCCAGCAGCAAAGACAGCTATGGCTACACCTTC. Its translation: CASSKDSYGYTF.

The V and J genes are TRBV7-2 and TRBJ1-2; D perhaps matches TRBD1 (5 bases). The CDR3 is 14 residues long. Trimming removed 5 bases at V and 4 bases at J, with 14 bases between. Germline lookup yields CDR1 SGHTA and CDR2 FQGNSA. The CDR3 sequence is CASSLTTDSYGYTF. In DNA, the CDR3 is TGTGCCAGCAGCCTAACGACAGACAGCTATGGCTACACCTTC.

V is TRBV7-9 and J is TRBJ1-2; TRBD1 agrees at 8 bases. V dropped 4 bases and J dropped 3; count of bases not matched to a gene: 4. Germline V gene sequence: CDR1 SEHNR, CDR2 FQNEAQ (reference sequence). The CDR3 runs 14 residues. The CDR3 here is CASSYTGGHYGYTF. The CDR3 nucleotides are TGTGCCAGCAGCTATACAGGGGGGCACTATGGCTACACCTTC.

This clonotype showed up just a few times. The chain recombines TRBV6-2 or TRBV6-3 with TRBJ2-7; D is uncertain. Per the germline V gene, CDR1 is MNHEY and CDR2 is SVGEGT. V was cut by 11 bases and J by 9 bases, with 14 bases left in between. The CDR3 extends over 10 amino acids. DNA of the CDR3: TGTGCCGAGTGGTTTGTAGGGCAGTACGTC. Protein product: CAEWFVGQYV.

The V and J genes are TRBV20-1 and TRBJ1-6, with 7 bases lining up with TRBD1. Germline V gives CDR1 DFQATT, CDR2 SNEGSKA (reference sequence). The ends lost 0 bases at V and 10 bases at J; junction bases unmatched: 15. The CDR3 length is 17 residues. The CDR3 sequence is CSARDLVSGTVASPLHF. CDR3 sequence (DNA): TGCAGTGCTAGAGATCTCGTTTCGGGGACAGTAGCATCACCCCTCCACTTT.

This clonotype has ten or more counts. This chain links TRBV29-1 with TRBJ2-7; TRBD1 agrees at 8 bases. V shed 7 bases and J 1 base; nucleotides not matched to a gene: 6. The CDR3 is 13 residues long. Germline V gene data show CDR1 as SQVTM and CDR2 as ANQGSEA. CDR3 residues: CSAAGQESYEQYF. As DNA, the CDR3 is TGCAGCGCGGCGGGACAGGAATCCTACGAGCAGTACTTC.

In this sample, this clonotype turned up a few times. The chain combines TRBV5-1 with TRBJ1-2; 7 bases line up with TRBD1. The trim removed 0 bases at V and 7 bases at J, leaving 9 bases unmatched. CDR1 and CDR2 from the germline V gene are SGHRS and YFSETQ. This CDR3 has 15 amino acids. CDR3 sequence reads: CASSLAQTGPIGYTF. The CDR3 nucleotides read TGCGCCAGCAGCTTGGCTCAGACAGGGCCTATTGGCTACACCTTC. Full variable domain (missing parts from reference TRBV5-1 and TRBJ1-2): KAGVTQTPRYLIKTRGQQVTLSCSPISGHRSVSWYQQTPGQGLQFLFEYFSETQRNKGNFPGRFSGRQFSNSRSEMNVSTLELGDSALYLCASSLAQTGPIGYTFGSGTRLTVV.